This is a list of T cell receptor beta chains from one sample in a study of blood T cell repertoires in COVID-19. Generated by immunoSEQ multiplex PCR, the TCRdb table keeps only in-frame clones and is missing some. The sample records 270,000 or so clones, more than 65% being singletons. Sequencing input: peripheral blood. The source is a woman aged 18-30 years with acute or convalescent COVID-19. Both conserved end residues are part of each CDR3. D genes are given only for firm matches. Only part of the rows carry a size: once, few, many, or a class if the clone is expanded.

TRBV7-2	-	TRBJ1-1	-	TGTGCCAGCAGCTTTTACATGCCTGCTGAAGCTTTCTTT	CASSFYMPAEAFF
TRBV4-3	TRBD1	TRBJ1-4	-	TGCGCCAGCAGCCAAGCGGGACAGGACGGTGAAAAACTGTTTTTT	CASSQAGQDGEKLFF
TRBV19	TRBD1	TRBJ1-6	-	TGTGCCAGTAGTAAAACGCCACCGACAGGGATCTCCTATAATTCACCCCTCCACTTT	CASSKTPPTGISYNSPLHF
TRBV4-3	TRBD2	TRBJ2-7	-	TGCGCCAGCAGCCAAGGGGCTAGCGGATTCTACGAGCAGTACTTC	CASSQGASGFYEQYF
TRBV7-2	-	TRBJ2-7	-	TGTGCCAGCAGCTCAACTAGTACGAACTACGAGCAGTACTTC	CASSSTSTNYEQYF
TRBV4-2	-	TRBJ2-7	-	TGTGCCAGCAGTCTAAGCTCCTACGAGCAGTACTTC	CASSLSSYEQYF
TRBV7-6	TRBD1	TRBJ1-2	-	TGTGCCAGCAGCTCCTTGACAGGGGGGGCTACTGGCTACACCTTC	CASSSLTGGATGYTF
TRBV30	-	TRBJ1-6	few	TGTGCCTGGGTCGACTCCGGAGGACCCCTCCACTTT	CAWVDSGGPLHF
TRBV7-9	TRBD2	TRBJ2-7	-	TGTGCCAGCAGGGTAGCGGGGGATTACGAGCAGTACTTC	CASRVAGDYEQYF
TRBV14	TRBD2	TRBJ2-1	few	TGTGCCAGCAGCCAAAAACCTCATGTCGGGAGGGCCTACAATGAGCAGTTCTTC	CASSQKPHVGRAYNEQFF